This T cell receptor beta chain was documented in a study of CD8+CD57+ T cells in acquired aplastic anemia. Across the whole study: Average DNA yield from sorted CD4+ and CD8+ cells was approximately 3 ug. Study results and limitations: A set of 25 to 30 CD8+ CDR3 sequences was shared between patients and controls, and these sequences appeared highly expressed in patients.

The CDR3 consists of 15 residues. Trimming cost V 6 bases and J 0 bases, with 17 bases left between them. The germline CDR1 and CDR2 sequences are DFQATT and SNEGSKA (reference sequence). TCR beta VDJ combinations and CDR3 sequences were profiled from genomic DNA. MiXCR, applied by TCRdb to the reads, yields one record per CDR3 protein. The profile shows approximately 300,000 distinct CDR3 sequences, about three fifths of them singletons. Comment on this clonotype: As yet, its antigen is unknown.

An expansion of CD8+CD57+ cells by flow cytometry had been shown in patients chosen for sequencing. All participating patients were living with severe acquired aplastic anemia. Prior therapy had not been administered to any patient at the time of blood sampling. The chain employs TRBV20-1 and TRBJ1-1; no clear D. The source material was sorted CD4+, CD8+, or CD8+CD57+ T cells (not recorded which) from PBMCs. The sequence was collected from a human donor with aplastic anemia. The DNA of the CDR3 is TGCAGTGCCCCAGTTCGGGGAGGGATGAACACTGAAGCTTTCTTT. This translates into CSAPVRGGMNTEAFF.